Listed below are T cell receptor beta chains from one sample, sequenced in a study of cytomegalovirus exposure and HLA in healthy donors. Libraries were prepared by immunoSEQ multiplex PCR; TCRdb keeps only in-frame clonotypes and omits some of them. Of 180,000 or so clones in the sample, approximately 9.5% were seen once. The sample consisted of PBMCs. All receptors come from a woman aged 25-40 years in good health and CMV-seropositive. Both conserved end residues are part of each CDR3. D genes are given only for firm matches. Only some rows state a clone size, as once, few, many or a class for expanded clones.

CASRKYQESSYEQYF TGTGCCAGCAGGAAATATCAGGAATCCTCCTACGAGCAGTACTTC - TRBJ2-7 TRBV6-5 few
CASSLVAGGTDTQYF TGCGCCAGCAGCTTGGTAGCGGGGGGCACAGATACGCAGTATTTT TRBD2 TRBJ2-3 TRBV5-1 few
CASIPGQGSYEQYF TGTGCCAGCATCCCGGGACAGGGGTCCTACGAGCAGTACTTC TRBD1 TRBJ2-7 TRBV2 few
CASSPRTGGPGANVLTF TGTGCCAGCAGCCCTCGGACAGGGGGCCCTGGGGCCAACGTCCTGACTTTC TRBD1 TRBJ2-6 TRBV7-3 -
CASSVDLAGTDTQYF TGTGCCAGCAGCGTAGACCTAGCGGGCACAGATACGCAGTATTTT TRBD2 TRBJ2-3 TRBV9 few
CASTGTSGSWLAGELFF TGCGCCAGCACCGGGACTAGCGGGTCCTGGCTGGCGGGGGAGCTGTTTTTT TRBD2 TRBJ2-2 TRBV10-2 few
CASSPLGTGLGEQYF TGTGCCAGCAGCCCTCTGGGGACAGGGCTGGGGGAGCAGTACTTC TRBD1 TRBJ2-7 TRBV5-4 -
CASSSSLAANTGELFF TGCGCCAGCAGCTCCTCCCTAGCGGCGAACACCGGGGAGCTGTTTTTT TRBD2 TRBJ2-2 TRBV5-1 -
CASESSGNTIYF TGTGCCAGCGAGAGCTCTGGAAACACCATATATTTT - TRBJ1-3 TRBV6-6 -
CASSWGGQVKDIQYF TGTGCCAGCAGCTGGGGGGGACAGGTCAAAGACATTCAGTACTTC - TRBJ2-4 TRBV5-4 few
CASSLGSPYEQYF TGCGCCAGCAGCCTAGGGAGTCCCTACGAGCAGTACTTC - TRBJ2-7 TRBV5-1 -
CASSRRPHPIDEQYF TGTGCCAGCAGCCGTCGCCCTCACCCCATAGACGAGCAGTACTTC - TRBJ2-7 TRBV11-2 -
CASSSGTGLNQPQHF TGTGCCAGCAGCTCCGGGACAGGACTCAATCAGCCCCAGCATTTT TRBD1 TRBJ1-5 TRBV5-6 -
CSVEEGWGGTGELFF TGCAGCGTTGAAGAGGGCTGGGGGGGAACCGGGGAGCTGTTTTTT TRBD2 TRBJ2-2 TRBV29-1 few
CASSSLAGRYEQYF TGTGCCAGCAGCTCCCTAGCGGGCCGCTACGAGCAGTACTTC TRBD2 TRBJ2-7 TRBV5-4 -
CASSQGTNYEQYF TGCGCCAGCAGTCAGGGGACTAACTACGAGCAGTACTTC - TRBJ2-7 TRBV5-1 -
CASSSLAGGRSYEQYF TGTGCCAGCAGCTCCTTAGCGGGAGGGAGGTCCTACGAGCAGTACTTC TRBD2 TRBJ2-7 TRBV13 few
CASSMGLGATEAFF TGTGCCAGTAGTATGGGGTTGGGGGCCACTGAAGCTTTCTTT - TRBJ1-1 TRBV19 -
CASSFRLAGGYTQYF TGTGCCAGCAGCTTCAGACTAGCGGGAGGTTATACGCAGTATTTT TRBD2 TRBJ2-3 TRBV13 -
CASSLALGTGSDEQYF TGTGCCAGCAGCTTAGCCCTAGGGACAGGGAGTGACGAGCAGTACTTC TRBD1 TRBJ2-7 TRBV11-2 -
CASSPGTGGNEQYF TGTGCCAGCAGCCCCGGGACAGGGGGCAACGAGCAGTACTTC TRBD1 TRBJ2-7 TRBV13 few
CASSGEGGRYNEQFF TGTGCCAGCAGCGGGGAGGGCGGGCGCTACAATGAGCAGTTCTTC TRBD2 TRBJ2-1 TRBV6-6 -
CASSASGIYEQYF TGTGCCAGCAGCGCTAGCGGGATATACGAGCAGTACTTC TRBD2 TRBJ2-7 TRBV2 -
CASRIRDRAYEQYF TGTGCCAGCAGGATTCGCGACAGGGCGTACGAGCAGTACTTC TRBD1 TRBJ2-7 TRBV27 -
CAWSGQGGNQPQHF TGTGCCTGGAGCGGACAGGGGGGCAATCAGCCCCAGCATTTT TRBD1 TRBJ1-5 TRBV30 -
CAISVGGREEQYF TGTGCCATCAGTGTAGGAGGCCGCGAGGAGCAGTACTTC - TRBJ2-7 TRBV10-3 few
CASSADSEGEKLFF TGTGCCAGCAGCGCGGACAGCGAAGGGGAGAAACTGTTTTTT - TRBJ1-4 TRBV9 -
CASSPRNEQFF TGTGCCAGCAGTCCCCGCAATGAGCAGTTCTTC - TRBJ2-1 TRBV27 few
CAWGTAGANVLTF TGTGCCTGGGGGACAGCTGGGGCCAACGTCCTGACTTTC TRBD1 TRBJ2-6 TRBV30 -